The 11 T cell receptor beta chains below all came from one sample that was sequenced in a study of T cells in Graves' hyperthyroidism and ophthalmopathy. RNA transcripts gave rise to amplified TCR beta CDR3 regions. Carried out on the TCR CDR3, a first-round RT-PCR used the HTBI primer set. TCRdb processed the multiplex PCR reads anew with MiXCR; each CDR3 protein has one entry. This repertoire shows 800,000 or so distinct CDR3 sequences, 38% found once; its top ten account for roughly 8.3%. The specimen was blood. All receptors come from a man between 18 and 35 years old with Graves' hyperthyroidism.

The J gene is TRBJ1-1, the V gene TRBV20-1, with TRBD1 identical over 7 bases. Germline assignment: CDR1 DFQATT and CDR2 SNEGSKA (reference sequence). V lost 6 bases to trimming and J lost 5 bases; unmatched junction nucleotides: 12. This CDR3 is built from 14 residues. The CDR3 region has the DNA TGCAGTGCACGGCAGGGGGGGGGAGGGACTGAAGCTTTCTTT. This sequence encodes CSARQGGGGTEAFF.

Remarks on this clonotype: Given a much more abundant clone one base away, this may be a read error. CDR3 in DNA: TGTGTCATCAAGGGAGGGGCCCCGTACCAAGAGACCCAGTACTTC. This gives the protein CVIKGGAPYQETQYF. This sequence joins TRBV10-3 and TRBJ2-5, with 7 nucleotides matching TRBD2. In germline, CDR1 is ENHRY, CDR2 SYGVKD. The CDR3 has 15 amino acids.

This clonotype was counted only a few times. This chain uses TRBV7-8 with TRBJ2-5; 13 bases are a match to TRBD2. This CDR3 spans 18 amino acids. J lost 3 bases, V lost 5 bases, and 12 bases had no gene match. Germline loops: CDR1 SGHVS, CDR2 FQNEAQ. The CDR3 DNA reads as TGTGCCAGCAGCCAGCAGGTCGGACTAGCGGGAGATGAAGAGACCCAGTACTTC. It encodes CASSQQVGLAGDEETQYF.

This clonotype was seen repeatedly, ten times or more. This chain links TRBV10-2 with TRBJ1-1; D remains unclear. This CDR3 comprises 13 residues. Trimming stripped 6 bases from V and 1 base from J, with 9 bases between. From germline, CDR1 is WSHSY and CDR2 SAAADI. The CDR3 here is CASSNYPNTEAFF. As DNA, the CDR3 is TGCGCCAGCAGCAACTATCCGAACACTGAAGCTTTCTTT.

V is TRBV7-2 and J is TRBJ2-7, with 10 nucleotides matching TRBD2. This CDR3 has 15 amino acids. Per germline, CDR1 SGHTA and CDR2 FQGNSA. With V trimmed by 1 base and J by 4 bases, 4 bases remained unmatched. CDR3 loop: CASSLGSSGGYEQYF. The CDR3 nucleotides are TGTGCCAGCAGCTTAGGATCTAGCGGGGGATACGAGCAGTACTTC.

This clonotype was counted at least ten times. The V call is TRBV7-9, the J call TRBJ1-3; a weak D match, TRBD1 (6 bases). Trimming took off 3 bases at V and 2 bases at J, with 8 bases between the two ends. Germline V gene lookup returns CDR1 SEHNR and CDR2 FQNEAQ (reference sequence). The length of the CDR3 is 14 residues. The CDR3 reads CASSFPGAGNTIYF. Written as DNA, the CDR3 is TGTGCCAGCAGCTTTCCAGGGGCTGGAAACACCATATATTTT.

This clonotype was counted only a few times. Written as DNA, the CDR3 is TGTGCGTCTCTATGGGAGAACACCGGGGAGCTGTTTTTT. Its protein product is CASLWENTGELFF. V is TRBV7-9 and J is TRBJ2-2, with unresolved D. CDR1 is SEHNR and CDR2 is FQNEAQ in the germline V gene (reference sequence). CDR3 length equals 13 residues.

This clonotype was seen more than once but under ten times. This chain joins TRBV4-1 and TRBJ2-7; 10 bases map to TRBD2. CDR3 length: 15 residues. Trimming took 0 bases from V and 6 from J; bases not matched to a gene: 5. CDR1 is MGHRA, CDR2 YSYEKL, per germline. The DNA of the CDR3 is TGCGCCAGCAGCCAAGAGGCTAGCGGGAGTGGCGAGCAGTACTTC. This translates into CASSQEASGSGEQYF.

This clonotype turned up a few times. The V gene is TRBV4-1, the J gene TRBJ1-1; 8 nucleotides agree with TRBD1. V shed 6 bases, J shed 3 bases, and the junction held 6 bases outside the gene matches. CDR1 MGHRA and CDR2 YSYEKL come from the germline V gene. This CDR3 comprises 14 residues. CDR3 residues: CASRVQGADTEAFF. The CDR3 DNA follows: TGCGCCAGCAGAGTTCAGGGGGCTGACACTGAAGCTTTCTTT.

The genes are TRBV7-3 and TRBJ1-5; D may be TRBD1 (5 bases). V was trimmed by 0 bases and J by 7 bases, leaving 16 bases between them. This CDR3 has 16 residues. The germline CDR1 and CDR2 sequences are SGHTA and FQGTGA. CDR3: CASSLTSVGDEQPQHF. The DNA of the CDR3 is TGTGCCAGCAGCTTAACCTCGGTGGGGGACGAGCAGCCCCAGCATTTT.

The V call is TRBV6-6, the J call TRBJ1-5; D possibly corresponds to TRBD1 (6 bases). Germline CDR1 is MNHNY and CDR2 is SVGAGI (reference sequence). V was trimmed by 4 bases and J by 2 bases, leaving 15 bases between them. The CDR3 loop spans 16 amino acids. The CDR3 coding sequence is TGTGCCAGCAGTTCGTTTTCAGGGGTGGGCAATCAGCCCCAGCATTTT. This codes for CASSSFSGVGNQPQHF.